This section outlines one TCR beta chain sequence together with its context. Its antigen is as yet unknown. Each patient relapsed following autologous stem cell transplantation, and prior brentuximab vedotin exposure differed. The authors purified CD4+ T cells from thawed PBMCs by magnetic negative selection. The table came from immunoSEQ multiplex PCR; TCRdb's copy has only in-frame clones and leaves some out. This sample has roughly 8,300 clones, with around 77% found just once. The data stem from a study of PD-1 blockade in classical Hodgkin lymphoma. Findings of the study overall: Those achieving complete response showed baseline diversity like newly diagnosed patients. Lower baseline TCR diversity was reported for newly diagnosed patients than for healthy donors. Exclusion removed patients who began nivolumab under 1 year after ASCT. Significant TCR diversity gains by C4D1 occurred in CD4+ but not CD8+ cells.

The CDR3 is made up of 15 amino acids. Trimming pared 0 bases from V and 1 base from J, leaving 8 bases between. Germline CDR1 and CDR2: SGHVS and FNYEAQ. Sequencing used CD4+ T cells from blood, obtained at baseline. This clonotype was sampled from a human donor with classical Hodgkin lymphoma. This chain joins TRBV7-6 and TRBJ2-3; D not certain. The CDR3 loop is CASSLAGIGTDTQYF. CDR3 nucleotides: TGTGCCAGCAGCTTAGCGGGGATCGGCACAGATACGCAGTATTTT.